This TCR beta chain is from a study of response to subunit inactivated influenza vaccine. Overall study results and limits: Authors suggested that a seasonal influenza vaccination recruits few new T cells each time.

Only a few counts were recorded for this clonotype. The antigen is not known. TCRdb fed the RT-PCR reads into MiXCR, producing one record per CDR3 protein. The table shows about 800,000 distinct CDR3 sequences, with 21% occurring only once. Per the germline V gene, CDR1 is SGHTA and CDR2 is FQGNSA. The CDR3 is 16 amino acids. The V gene lost 4 bases and the J gene lost 5 bases, with 15 bases spanning the gap. This chain connects TRBV7-2 to TRBJ1-6; perhaps TRBD1 as D (6 bases). The receptor was derived from a man aged 50 to 59 who received an inactivated influenza vaccine. Sequencing was performed on PBMCs from blood, taken around 5 days after vaccination. The CDR3 sequence is CASSSDRPLNNSPLHF. DNA for the CDR3: TGTGCCAGCAGCTCCGACAGGCCGTTAAATAATTCACCCCTCCACTTT.